This T cell receptor (beta chain) was documented in a study of T cell responses to AZD1222 COVID-19 vaccine. General observations from the study: The study found vaccine-associated CD4 TCRs spanning spike, dominant at 160-218 and 743-854. Clonal diversity may have been underestimated, and the donors were mostly white British, with more females than males.

Germline V lookup: CDR1 MNHEY, CDR2 SVGAGI. V lost 11 bases, J lost 2 bases, and 16 bases lay in between. The CDR3 is 13 residues long. A word on this clone: Its antigen remains unidentified.

TCRdb keeps only in-frame clones here, not all; method: immunoSEQ multiplex PCR. The sample lists under 95,000 clones; over 70% were seen once. The TCR comes from an adult in good health. The sample was peripheral blood, taken on day 0 of AZD1222 vaccination. The genes are TRBV6-5 and TRBJ2-7; TRBD2 is a possible D gene (5 bases). The CDR3 DNA follows: TGTGCCGGACGAACTAGAGGGACCTACGAGCAGTACTTC. It yields the protein CAGRTRGTYEQYF.